A selection of T cell receptor beta chains follows, all from one sample in a study of shared clonotypes between healthy human individuals. TCRdb keeps only in-frame clones here, not all; method: immunoSEQ multiplex PCR. The table includes 2 million to 2.5 million clones, roughly 93% detected once. Source material: naive CD4+ T cells from PBMCs. The origin of the receptors is a man aged 18 to 29 in good health. Some clones in this sample may be carry-over from other donors' samples. Each CDR3 is given with its conserved first and last residue. A D gene is named only where the DNA matches it firmly.

cdr3_aa: CASSLRSGDTEAFF
cdr3_nt: TGTGCCAGCAGCTTAAGGTCAGGGGACACTGAAGCTTTCTTT
v_call: TRBV7-3
j_call: TRBJ1-1
d_call: -

cdr3_aa: CASSFKGSTDTQYF
cdr3_nt: TGTGCCAGCAGTTTTAAAGGGAGCACAGATACGCAGTATTTT
v_call: TRBV27
j_call: TRBJ2-3
d_call: -

cdr3_aa: CAIKSGTAPSNQPQHF
cdr3_nt: TGTGCCATCAAGAGTGGGACAGCACCTAGCAATCAGCCCCAGCATTTT
v_call: TRBV10-3
j_call: TRBJ1-5
d_call: TRBD1

cdr3_aa: CAWSVPIWTSGRRNTGELFF
cdr3_nt: TGTGCCTGGAGTGTACCAATCTGGACTAGCGGGAGGAGGAACACCGGGGAGCTGTTTTTT
v_call: TRBV30
j_call: TRBJ2-2
d_call: TRBD2

cdr3_aa: CASSADRAPVTGELFF
cdr3_nt: TGCGCCAGCAGCGCGGACAGGGCCCCGGTCACCGGGGAGCTGTTTTTT
v_call: TRBV5-1
j_call: TRBJ2-2
d_call: TRBD1

cdr3_aa: CASSLNPPFQNTGELFF
cdr3_nt: TGCGCCAGCAGCTTGAACCCCCCATTTCAGAACACCGGGGAGCTGTTTTTT
v_call: TRBV5-1
j_call: TRBJ2-2
d_call: -

cdr3_aa: CAISGTAFNYGYTF
cdr3_nt: TGTGCCATCAGTGGGACAGCTTTTAACTATGGCTACACCTTC
v_call: TRBV10-3
j_call: TRBJ1-2
d_call: -

cdr3_aa: CASSLVGQGYNEQFF
cdr3_nt: TGTGCCAGCAGCCTGGTGGGACAGGGATACAATGAGCAGTTCTTC
v_call: TRBV5-6
j_call: TRBJ2-1
d_call: TRBD1

cdr3_aa: CASSRGVAGNTIYF
cdr3_nt: TGTGCCAGCAGTCGGGGGGTGGCTGGAAACACCATATATTTT
v_call: TRBV7-3
j_call: TRBJ1-3
d_call: -

cdr3_aa: CASSYRAQETQYF
cdr3_nt: TGTGCCAGCAGTTACAGGGCCCAAGAGACCCAGTACTTC
v_call: TRBV6-6
j_call: TRBJ2-5
d_call: -

cdr3_aa: CASSQGLAGTADTQYF
cdr3_nt: TGTGCCAGCAGCCAAGGACTAGCGGGAACAGCAGATACGCAGTATTTT
v_call: TRBV14
j_call: TRBJ2-3
d_call: TRBD2

cdr3_aa: CASSHGLAGDRADTQYF
cdr3_nt: TGTGCCAGCAGCCACGGACTAGCGGGAGATAGGGCAGATACGCAGTATTTT
v_call: TRBV11-2
j_call: TRBJ2-3
d_call: TRBD2

cdr3_aa: CASSEEASNTGELFF
cdr3_nt: TGTGCCAGCAGTGAGGAGGCCTCGAACACCGGGGAGCTGTTTTTT
v_call: TRBV25-1
j_call: TRBJ2-2
d_call: -

cdr3_aa: CASSLGTGGWETQYF
cdr3_nt: TGTGCCAGCAGCCTCGGGACAGGGGGCTGGGAGACCCAGTACTTC
v_call: TRBV6-1
j_call: TRBJ2-5
d_call: TRBD1

cdr3_aa: CASSSHRGLANTGELFF
cdr3_nt: TGTGCCAGCAGCTCCCATAGGGGACTAGCGAACACCGGGGAGCTGTTTTTT
v_call: TRBV4-2
j_call: TRBJ2-2
d_call: TRBD2

cdr3_aa: CASRYPGVSGAETQYF
cdr3_nt: TGTGCCAGCAGATATCCAGGGGTATCGGGTGCAGAGACCCAGTACTTC
v_call: TRBV28
j_call: TRBJ2-5
d_call: -

cdr3_aa: CASSPRTSGSLGEQFF
cdr3_nt: TGTGCCAGCAGCCCAAGGACTAGCGGGAGTCTAGGTGAGCAGTTCTTC
v_call: TRBV11-2
j_call: TRBJ2-1
d_call: TRBD2

cdr3_aa: CASSRIARGTSGRSDEQYF
cdr3_nt: TGTGCCAGCAGCCGCATCGCGCGGGGGACTAGCGGGAGATCGGACGAGCAGTACTTC
v_call: TRBV7-8
j_call: TRBJ2-7
d_call: TRBD2

cdr3_aa: CASSLKGISQQFF
cdr3_nt: TGTGCCAGCAGCTTAAAGGGCATCTCTCAGCAGTTCTTC
v_call: TRBV7-3
j_call: TRBJ2-1
d_call: -

cdr3_aa: CASSHTPGSSYEQYF
cdr3_nt: TGCGCCAGCAGTCATACCCCGGGAAGCTCCTACGAGCAGTACTTC
v_call: TRBV5-1
j_call: TRBJ2-7
d_call: -